The 24 T cell receptor beta chains reported below all come from one sample, sequenced in a study of cytomegalovirus exposure and HLA in healthy donors. In the PCR, 60 Vbeta and 13 Jbeta primers were used. Clones were sequenced by immunoSEQ multiplex PCR, and TCRdb holds only the in-frame ones, with some missing. The table lists 170,000 or so clones, around 80% of them singletons, with 1% in the top ten. Material: PBMCs. These receptors all stem from a woman between 45 and 60 years old in good health and CMV-seropositive.

The chain recombines TRBV15 with TRBJ1-5; TRBD1 agrees at 10 bases. Germline CDR1 reads LNHNV; CDR2 reads YYDKDF (reference sequence). CDR3 length: 16 residues. The ends lost 0 bases at V and 5 bases at J; junction bases unmatched: 4. In DNA form, the CDR3 reads TGTGCCACCAGCAGAGACCGGACAGGGGGTTATCAGCCCCAGCATTTT. It translates to CATSRDRTGGYQPQHF. Based on the CDR3 plus reference TRBV15 and TRBJ1-5, the full variable domain is DAMVIQNPRYQVTQFGKPVTLSCSQTLNHNVMYWYQQKSSQAPKLLFHYYDKDFNNEADTPDNFQSRRPNTSFCFLDIRSPGLGDTAMYLCATSRDRTGGYQPQHFGDGTRLSIL.

This clone was counted only a few times. The chain uses TRBV6-5 and TRBJ2-7; 9 bases match TRBD1. The trim removed 5 bases at V and 3 bases at J, leaving 5 bases unmatched. From germline, CDR1 is MNHEY and CDR2 SVGAGI. The CDR3 loop spans 14 amino acids. The CDR3, as DNA: TGTGCCAGCAGTCCGCCGGGACAGGGCTACGAGCAGTACTTC. It codes for CASSPPGQGYEQYF.

The chain links TRBV7-9 to TRBJ1-2, with 8 bases lining up with TRBD1. Germline CDR1 is SEHNR and CDR2 is FQNEAQ (reference sequence). The CDR3 spans 14 residues. The trim removed 5 bases at V and 1 base at J, leaving 3 bases unmatched. The CDR3 sequence: CASSPGGGNYGYTF. The CDR3 coding sequence is TGTGCCAGCAGCCCAGGGGGCGGTAACTATGGCTACACCTTC.

The chain is built from TRBV28 and TRBJ1-2; D ambiguous. Trimming removed 5 bases from V and 1 base from J, with 11 bases in between. The CDR3 sequence is 14 residues long. The germline CDR1 and CDR2 sequences are MDHEN and SYDVKM. The CDR3 here is CASSRPQVNYGYTF. The CDR3 region has the DNA TGTGCCAGCAGTCGCCCTCAGGTTAACTATGGCTACACCTTC.

The chain carries TRBV6-6 and TRBJ1-5; D gene unclear. The CDR3 is 13 residues long. Between the trimmed V and J ends, which lost 8 bases and 4 bases, there was a span of 12 bases. Germline-derived CDR1 and CDR2 are MNHNY and SVGAGI (reference sequence). The DNA for the CDR3 is TGTGCCAGCCACACGGGAGGGAATCAGCCCCAGCATTTT. Amino acid sequence: CASHTGGNQPQHF.

The V and J genes are TRBV11-2 and TRBJ1-6; tentatively, D is TRBD1 (6 bases). The V gene's germline CDR1 is SGHAT and CDR2 FQNNGV. There are 13 residues in the CDR3. Trimming removed 2 bases at V and 10 bases at J, with 9 bases between. The CDR3 nucleotides read TGTGCCAGCAGCTTAACAGGGAGCTCACCCCTCCACTTT. Its protein is CASSLTGSSPLHF.

The chain carries TRBV29-1 and TRBJ1-2, with D possibly matching TRBD1 (5 bases). With 4 bases removed from V and 4 bases from J, the gap between germline ends came to 13 bases. Germline values: CDR1 SQVTM, CDR2 ANQGSEA. This CDR3 contains 13 residues. The DNA of the CDR3 is TGCAGCGTTGGCTGGGCCCAGGGCTATGGCTACACCTTC. Its protein is CSVGWAQGYGYTF.

Details on this clone: The sample carries other DNA sequences with the same CDR3. The chain is built from TRBV18 and TRBJ2-1; 8 bases are a match to TRBD2. V was clipped by 4 bases and J by 0 bases; unmatched bases: 2. Germline values: CDR1 KGHSH, CDR2 LQKENI. This CDR3 region has 15 residues. CDR3 protein: CASSLTSGSYNEQFF. Here the CDR3 DNA reads TGTGCCAGCTCACTAACTAGCGGCTCCTACAATGAGCAGTTCTTC.

The rearrangement links TRBV18 to TRBJ2-1, with 8 positions matching TRBD2. The CDR3 contains 15 residues. V gave up 0 bases and J gave up 9 bases; unmatched junction bases: 7. Germline V CDR1 and CDR2: KGHSH, LQKENI. The CDR3 spells CASSPPWPGGGEQFF. DNA of the CDR3: TGTGCCAGCTCACCACCGTGGCCGGGAGGGGGTGAGCAGTTCTTC. Complete variable domain (other parts from reference TRBV18 and TRBJ2-1): NAGVMQNPRHLVRRRGQEARLRCSPMKGHSHVYWYRQLPEEGLKFMVYLQKENIIDESGMPKERFSAEFPKEGPSILRIQQVVRGDSAAYFCASSPPWPGGGEQFFGPGTRLTVL.

The chain links TRBV5-4 to TRBJ2-3, with D possibly matching TRBD2 (6 bases). The germline V and J ends were trimmed by 4 bases and 4 bases, with 13 bases remaining between them. Germline values: CDR1 SGHNT, CDR2 YYREEE (reference sequence). CDR3 length equals 14 residues. The DNA for the CDR3 is TGTGCCAGCAGCCCACGCTCGGGGGCAGATACGCAGTATTTT. This encodes CASSPRSGADTQYF.

A single count supports this clone. The chain recombines TRBV7-2 with TRBJ1-1; D possibly corresponds to TRBD1 (6 bases). V lost 0 bases and J lost 4, with 12 bases in between. Germline-derived CDR1 and CDR2 are SGHTA and FQGNSA. The CDR3 is 15 residues long. Here the CDR3 reads CASSLAGVRGTEAFF. CDR3 bases: TGTGCCAGCAGCTTAGCGGGTGTCAGGGGCACTGAAGCTTTCTTT.

The gene calls are TRBV6-5 and TRBJ2-7; TRBD1 aligns across 7 bases. The CDR3 spans 14 residues. Looked up from germline, CDR1 is MNHEY and CDR2 is SVGAGI. J gave up 1 base and V 8 bases, and 8 bases lay outside the gene matches. The CDR3 loop reads CASGYRQGSYEQYF. CDR3 DNA sequence: TGTGCCAGCGGATATCGACAGGGATCCTACGAGCAGTACTTC.

The J gene is TRBJ1-3, the V gene TRBV19; 8 nucleotides line up with TRBD1. CDR1 LNHDA and CDR2 SQIVND come from the germline V gene (reference sequence). The CDR3 spans 15 residues. The V gene end was trimmed by 5 bases and the J gene end by 0 bases; junction bases not matched to a gene: 3. The CDR3 spells CASSRQGSSGNTIYF. CDR3 bases: TGTGCCAGTAGTCGACAGGGGTCCTCTGGAAACACCATATATTTT.

V is TRBV28 and J is TRBJ1-2; 11 positions match TRBD1. V was pared by 6 bases and J by 6 bases, with 3 bases of the junction left unmatched. This CDR3 comprises 13 residues. Germline loops: CDR1 MDHEN, CDR2 SYDVKM. CDR3 in DNA: TGTGCCAGCAGGGGACAGGGGGTGAATGGCTACACCTTC. Amino acid sequence: CASRGQGVNGYTF.

V is TRBV30 and J is TRBJ2-1; 11 bases line up with TRBD2. After removal of 2 bases from V and 7 bases from J, the junction contained 4 bases not matched to a gene. The CDR3 is 14 amino acids. From germline, CDR1 is GTSNPN and CDR2 SVGIG (reference sequence). CDR3 loop: CAWSQGLAVNEQFF. The CDR3 DNA follows: TGTGCCTGGAGTCAGGGACTAGCGGTGAATGAGCAGTTCTTC.

This chain uses TRBV7-2 with TRBJ1-1, with 8 positions matching TRBD1. This CDR3 has 15 residues. J lost 1 base, V lost 5 bases, and 6 bases had no gene match. Germline V CDR1 and CDR2: SGHTA, FQGNSA. The CDR3 region is CASSKQGAGNTEAFF. The CDR3 coding sequence is TGTGCCAGCAGCAAGCAGGGGGCGGGGAACACTGAAGCTTTCTTT.

The chain recombines TRBV5-4 with TRBJ2-7, with TRBD1 as a possible D gene (5 bases). The CDR3 consists of 14 residues. Trimming pared 4 bases from V and 3 bases from J, leaving 14 bases between. The V gene's germline CDR1 is SGHNT and CDR2 YYREEE (reference sequence). The CDR3 sequence: CASSLVGARYEQYF. The CDR3 DNA sequence: TGTGCCAGCAGCCTTGTAGGGGCACGCTACGAGCAGTACTTC.

The chain combines TRBV28 with TRBJ1-2; 8 positions agree with TRBD1. The junction had 7 bases not matched to a gene; V was cut back by 6 bases and J by 4 bases. The CDR3 consists of 14 residues. Germline CDR1 MDHEN, CDR2 SYDVKM. CDR3: CASRAGQGTYGYTF. The CDR3 nucleotides are TGTGCCAGCAGGGCCGGACAGGGAACCTATGGCTACACCTTC.

This chain uses TRBV7-9 with TRBJ1-5; D call uncertain. The CDR3 runs to 12 residues. Germline V gene sequence: CDR1 SEHNR, CDR2 FQNEAQ (reference sequence). The V end was cut by 9 bases, the J end by 6 bases, with 12 bases between. The CDR3 DNA is TGTGCCAGTCGGGGTTATAGTCAGCCCCAGCATTTT. Protein sequence: CASRGYSQPQHF.

This chain joins TRBV5-4 and TRBJ2-5; 8 nucleotides match TRBD1. V trimming: 3 bases; J trimming: 1 base; junction bases outside the gene matches: 2. Germline loops: CDR1 SGHNT, CDR2 YYREEE (reference sequence). The CDR3 spans 14 residues. The DNA of the CDR3 is TGTGCCAGCAGCTCAGGACAGGGCCAAGAGACCCAGTACTTC. Translation: CASSSGQGQETQYF.

V usage is TRBV15 and J usage is TRBJ2-7; no firm D call. CDR1 and CDR2 (germline): LNHNV, YYDKDF (reference sequence). The V end was cut by 1 base, the J end by 6 bases, with 10 bases between. The CDR3 covers 13 residues. The CDR3 DNA is TGTGCCACCAGCAGAGGTAGCTCCCGCGAGCAGTACTTC. It is translated as CATSRGSSREQYF. Filled out from reference TRBV15 and TRBJ2-7, the complete variable domain reads DAMVIQNPRYQVTQFGKPVTLSCSQTLNHNVMYWYQQKSSQAPKLLFHYYDKDFNNEADTPDNFQSRRPNTSFCFLDIRSPGLGDTAMYLCATSRGSSREQYFGPGTRLTVT.

The chain is built from TRBV7-2 and TRBJ1-2, with D tentatively TRBD1 (5 bases). Germline V gene sequence: CDR1 SGHTA, CDR2 FQGNSA. The CDR3 has 13 amino acids. V was clipped by 2 bases and J by 5 bases, with 9 bases between them. CDR3 region: CASSLPGIYGYTF. The CDR3 bases are TGTGCCAGCAGCTTACCAGGGATATATGGCTACACCTTC. The variable domain in full, completed from reference TRBV7-2 and TRBJ1-2, reads GAGVSQSPSNKVTEKGKDVELRCDPISGHTALYWYRQSLGQGLEFLIYFQGNSAPDKSGLPSDRFSAERTGGSVSTLTIQRTQQEDSAVYLCASSLPGIYGYTFGSGTRLTVV.

This sequence joins TRBV7-9 and TRBJ2-7; 9 positions agree with TRBD1. The CDR3 extends over 15 amino acids. The ends lost 5 bases at V and 2 bases at J; junction bases unmatched: 7. Germline lookup yields CDR1 SEHNR and CDR2 FQNEAQ (reference sequence). The CDR3 loop reads CASSKRDRAAYEQYF. The CDR3 DNA reads as TGTGCCAGCAGCAAGCGGGACAGGGCCGCCTACGAGCAGTACTTC.

The count of this clone is one. This rearrangement joins TRBV5-1 to TRBJ2-7; TRBD1 matches 7 bases. Germline values: CDR1 SGHRS, CDR2 YFSETQ. The CDR3 covers 15 residues. The V gene end was trimmed by 0 bases and the J gene end by 2 bases; junction bases not matched to a gene: 5. CDR3 sequence (DNA): TGCGCCAGCAGCTTGGGGACAGGTATAACCTACGAGCAGTACTTC. This translates into CASSLGTGITYEQYF. Based on the CDR3 plus reference TRBV5-1 and TRBJ2-7, the full variable domain is KAGVTQTPRYLIKTRGQQVTLSCSPISGHRSVSWYQQTPGQGLQFLFEYFSETQRNKGNFPGRFSGRQFSNSRSEMNVSTLELGDSALYLCASSLGTGITYEQYFGPGTRLTVT.